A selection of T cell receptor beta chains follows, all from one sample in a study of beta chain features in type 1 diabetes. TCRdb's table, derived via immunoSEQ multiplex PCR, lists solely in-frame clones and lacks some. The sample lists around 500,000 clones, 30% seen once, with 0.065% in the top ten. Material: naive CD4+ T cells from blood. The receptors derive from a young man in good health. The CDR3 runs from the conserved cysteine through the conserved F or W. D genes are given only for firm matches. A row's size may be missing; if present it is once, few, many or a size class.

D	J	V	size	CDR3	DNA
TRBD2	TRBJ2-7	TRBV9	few	CASSVEAGTTYEQYF	TGTGCCAGCAGCGTAGAAGCCGGGACTACCTACGAGCAGTACTTC
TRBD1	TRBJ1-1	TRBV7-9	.	CASSRPQGGTEAFF	TGTGCCAGCAGCCGTCCCCAGGGGGGCACTGAAGCTTTCTTT
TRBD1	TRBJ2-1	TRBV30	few	CAWISGTGGYNEQFF	TGTGCCTGGATCTCCGGGACAGGGGGTTACAATGAGCAGTTCTTC
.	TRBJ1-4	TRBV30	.	CASTGGGEKLFF	TGTGCCTCGACGGGAGGGGGAGAAAAACTGTTTTTT
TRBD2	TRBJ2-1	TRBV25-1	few	CASQTSGSSYNEQFF	TGTGCCAGCCAGACTAGCGGGAGTTCCTACAATGAGCAGTTCTTC
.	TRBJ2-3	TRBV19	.	CASSIERSGTQYF	TGTGCCAGTAGTATTGAACGGTCAGGTACGCAGTATTTT
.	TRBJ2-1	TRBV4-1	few	CASSQLGGQHHNEQFF	TGCGCCAGCAGCCAACTCGGGGGACAGCACCACAATGAGCAGTTCTTC
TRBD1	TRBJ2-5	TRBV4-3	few	CASSLDRGGQETQYF	TGCGCCAGCAGCCTGGACAGGGGCGGCCAGGAGACCCAGTACTTC
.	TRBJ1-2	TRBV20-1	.	CSATGTPYTF	TGCAGTGCTACAGGAACCCCCTACACCTTC
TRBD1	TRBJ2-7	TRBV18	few	CASSRDSYEQYF	TGTGCCAGCTCACGGGACAGCTACGAGCAGTACTTC
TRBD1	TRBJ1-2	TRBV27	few	CASSPDRGYGYTF	TGTGCCAGCAGTCCGGACAGGGGCTATGGCTACACCTTC
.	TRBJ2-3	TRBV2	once	CASSEQADTQYF	TGTGCCAGCAGTGAGCAGGCGGATACGCAGTATTTT
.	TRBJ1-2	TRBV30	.	CAWSVGRDYGYTF	TGTGCCTGGAGTGTTGGCAGGGACTATGGCTACACCTTC
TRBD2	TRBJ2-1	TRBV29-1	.	CSATSGYYNEQFF	TGCAGCGCGACTAGCGGATATTACAATGAGCAGTTCTTC
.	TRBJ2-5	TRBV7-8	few	CASSLARRGRGQETQYF	TGTGCCAGCAGCTTAGCGCGGCGGGGCCGGGGGCAAGAGACCCAGTACTTC
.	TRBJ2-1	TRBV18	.	CASSKTGDEQFF	TGTGCCAGCTCGAAGACTGGGGATGAGCAGTTCTTC
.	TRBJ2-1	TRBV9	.	CASSVVVGDYNEQFF	TGTGCCAGCAGCGTAGTGGTGGGAGACTACAATGAGCAGTTCTTC
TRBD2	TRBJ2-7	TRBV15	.	CATSRGLAGLRSEQYF	TGTGCCACCAGCAGGGGGCTAGCGGGCCTTCGGAGCGAGCAGTACTTC
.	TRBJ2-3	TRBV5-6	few	CASSLPSIPTQYF	TGTGCCAGCAGCTTGCCCTCGATACCTACGCAGTATTTT
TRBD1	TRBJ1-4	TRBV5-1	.	CASSTTGAQGEKLFF	TGCGCCAGCAGCACGACAGGGGCACAGGGTGAAAAACTGTTTTTT
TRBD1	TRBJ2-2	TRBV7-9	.	CASSLDRVTGELFF	TGTGCCAGCAGTTTGGACAGGGTCACCGGGGAGCTGTTTTTT
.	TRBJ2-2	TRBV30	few	CAWSLFNTGELFF	TGTGCCTGGAGCTTGTTTAACACCGGGGAGCTGTTTTTT
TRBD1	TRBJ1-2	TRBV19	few	CASTLGGTGRGYTF	TGTGCCAGTACCCTCGGTGGGACAGGGAGAGGCTACACCTTC
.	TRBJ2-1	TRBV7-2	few	CASSLATGALFF	TGTGCCAGCAGCTTAGCGACGGGAGCTCTGTTCTTC
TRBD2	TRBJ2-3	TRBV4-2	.	CASSQLAGFTDTQYF	TGTGCCAGCAGCCAACTAGCGGGTTTCACAGATACGCAGTATTTT
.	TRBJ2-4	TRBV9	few	CASSAPETSRSIQYF	TGTGCCAGCAGCGCCCCGGAGACTAGTCGGAGCATTCAGTACTTC
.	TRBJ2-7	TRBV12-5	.	CASQATIYEQYF	TGTGCTAGTCAAGCGACGATCTACGAGCAGTACTTC
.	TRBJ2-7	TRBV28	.	CASSSTTYEQYF	TGTGCCAGCAGTTCAACAACATACGAGCAGTACTTC
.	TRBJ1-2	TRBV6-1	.	CASSDSAYDGYTF	TGTGCCAGCAGTGATTCGGCCTACGATGGCTACACCTTC
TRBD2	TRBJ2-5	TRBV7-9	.	CASSLDLAGGRETQYF	TGTGCCAGCAGCTTAGATCTAGCGGGAGGTCGAGAGACCCAGTACTTC
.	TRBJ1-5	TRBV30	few	CAWSKERNQPQHF	TGTGCCTGGAGTAAGGAACGCAATCAGCCCCAGCATTTT
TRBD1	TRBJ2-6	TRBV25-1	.	CASRGQGFSGANVLTF	TGTGCCAGCAGGGGACAGGGGTTCTCTGGGGCCAACGTCCTGACTTTC
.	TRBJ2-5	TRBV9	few	CASSLAGGGTETQYF	TGTGCCAGCAGCCTCGCAGGAGGGGGGACGGAGACCCAGTACTTC
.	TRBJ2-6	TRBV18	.	CASSPPFSGANVLTF	TGTGCCAGCTCACCACCTTTCTCTGGGGCCAACGTCCTGACTTTC
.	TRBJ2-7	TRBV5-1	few	CASSLEGTAPDEQYF	TGCGCCAGCAGCTTGGAAGGGACGGCCCCCGACGAGCAGTACTTC